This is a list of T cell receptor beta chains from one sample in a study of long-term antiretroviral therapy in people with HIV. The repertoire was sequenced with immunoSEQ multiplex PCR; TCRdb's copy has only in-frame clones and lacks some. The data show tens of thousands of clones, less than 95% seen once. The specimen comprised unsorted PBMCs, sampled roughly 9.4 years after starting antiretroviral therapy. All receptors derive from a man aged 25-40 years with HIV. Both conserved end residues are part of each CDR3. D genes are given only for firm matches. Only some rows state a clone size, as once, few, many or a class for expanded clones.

CDR3nt: TGTGCCAGCAGTCAGAATAGCAATCAGCCCCAGCATTTT
CDR3aa: CASSQNSNQPQHF
j_gene: TRBJ1-5
d_gene: .
abundance: .
v_gene: TRBV28

CDR3nt: TGTGCCAGCAGCGGATCTAGCGGGGGGGCCACAGAGACCCAGTACTTC
CDR3aa: CASSGSSGGATETQYF
j_gene: TRBJ2-5
d_gene: TRBD2
abundance: .
v_gene: TRBV9

CDR3nt: TGTGCCAGCAGTTTATCGGGGGCCTACGAGCAGTACTTC
CDR3aa: CASSLSGAYEQYF
j_gene: TRBJ2-7
d_gene: .
abundance: .
v_gene: TRBV28

CDR3nt: TGTGCCAGCAGTCCATGGACTTTTCAAGCGGAAGCTTTCTTT
CDR3aa: CASSPWTFQAEAFF
j_gene: TRBJ1-1
d_gene: .
abundance: .
v_gene: TRBV2

CDR3nt: TGTGCCAGCAGCGTAGATCTGTTTAGTCGAGTGAACACCTTC
CDR3aa: CASSVDLFSRVNTF
j_gene: TRBJ1-2
d_gene: .
abundance: .
v_gene: TRBV9

CDR3nt: TGTGCCAGCTCACTCCCCGCGGCCATCGAGCAGTACTTC
CDR3aa: CASSLPAAIEQYF
j_gene: TRBJ2-7
d_gene: .
abundance: few
v_gene: TRBV18

CDR3nt: TGTGCCAGCATTCTGACAGGCCATGAGACCCAGTACTTC
CDR3aa: CASILTGHETQYF
j_gene: TRBJ2-5
d_gene: .
abundance: .
v_gene: TRBV6-1

CDR3nt: TGCGCCAGCAGCCTTACTCCGGGACAGGGTGAGGAAAAACTGTTTTTT
CDR3aa: CASSLTPGQGEEKLFF
j_gene: TRBJ1-4
d_gene: TRBD1
abundance: .
v_gene: TRBV5-1

CDR3nt: TGTGCCAGCAGCGGGGGGGCTGAAGCTTTCTTT
CDR3aa: CASSGGAEAFF
j_gene: TRBJ1-1
d_gene: .
abundance: once
v_gene: TRBV7-9

CDR3nt: TGTGCCAGCAGCTTAGACAGGGGGTATGGGGGAAGCAATCAGCCCCAGCATTTT
CDR3aa: CASSLDRGYGGSNQPQHF
j_gene: TRBJ1-5
d_gene: TRBD1
abundance: .
v_gene: TRBV7-2

CDR3nt: TGTGCCAGCAGCCAGACAGGAAACTATGGCTACACCTTC
CDR3aa: CASSQTGNYGYTF
j_gene: TRBJ1-2
d_gene: .
abundance: .
v_gene: TRBV28

CDR3nt: TGTGCCAGCAGTCAGGGAGGGGTCTATGGCTACACCTTC
CDR3aa: CASSQGGVYGYTF
j_gene: TRBJ1-2
d_gene: .
abundance: .
v_gene: TRBV2

CDR3nt: TGTGCCAGCTCACCAGTAGACAGTAGCTCTGGAAACACCATATATTTT
CDR3aa: CASSPVDSSSGNTIYF
j_gene: TRBJ1-3
d_gene: .
abundance: .
v_gene: TRBV18

CDR3nt: TGTGCCAGCAGTTACTCCGGGACAGGGCCTTCACCCCTCCACTTT
CDR3aa: CASSYSGTGPSPLHF
j_gene: TRBJ1-6
d_gene: TRBD1
abundance: .
v_gene: TRBV6-5

CDR3nt: TGCGCCAGCAGTGAGTCGGCGGGGAACTCACCCCTCCACTTT
CDR3aa: CASSESAGNSPLHF
j_gene: TRBJ1-6
d_gene: .
abundance: .
v_gene: TRBV10-1

CDR3nt: TGTGCCAGCAGTCGGGACATAAACTATGGCTACACCTTC
CDR3aa: CASSRDINYGYTF
j_gene: TRBJ1-2
d_gene: .
abundance: .
v_gene: TRBV2

CDR3nt: TGTGCCAGCAGTTTCGGAGGGGGCCGGAGTTCACCCCTCCACTTT
CDR3aa: CASSFGGGRSSPLHF
j_gene: TRBJ1-6
d_gene: TRBD1
abundance: .
v_gene: TRBV28

CDR3nt: TGTGCCAGCAGTGATAGGTCCAACACTGAAGCTTTCTTT
CDR3aa: CASSDRSNTEAFF
j_gene: TRBJ1-1
d_gene: .
abundance: .
v_gene: TRBV25-1

CDR3nt: TGTGCCAGCAGTGACGGGGAGCGGGGGAACGTCCTAGCCAAAAACATTCAGTACTTC
CDR3aa: CASSDGERGNVLAKNIQYF
j_gene: TRBJ2-4
d_gene: TRBD2
abundance: .
v_gene: TRBV6-1

CDR3nt: TGTGCCAGCTCCTACGGACTGACTCGGAACACTGAAGCTTTCTTT
CDR3aa: CASSYGLTRNTEAFF
j_gene: TRBJ1-1
d_gene: .
abundance: .
v_gene: TRBV18

CDR3nt: TGTGCCAGCAGAACCCCCGCTACAGGGGATGGCTACACCTTC
CDR3aa: CASRTPATGDGYTF
j_gene: TRBJ1-2
d_gene: TRBD1
abundance: .
v_gene: TRBV6-5

CDR3nt: TGTGCCAGCAGTGAAGTGGGTGTAGGGAATCAGCCCCAGCATTTT
CDR3aa: CASSEVGVGNQPQHF
j_gene: TRBJ1-5
d_gene: .
abundance: once
v_gene: TRBV6-1

CDR3nt: TGTGCCAGTAGTATTTGGGGCCTAAATCAGCCCCAGCATTTT
CDR3aa: CASSIWGLNQPQHF
j_gene: TRBJ1-5
d_gene: .
abundance: .
v_gene: TRBV19

CDR3nt: TGTGCCAGCAGTTCGGACAGGGAGGTAACCGGGGAGCTGTTTTTT
CDR3aa: CASSSDREVTGELFF
j_gene: TRBJ2-2
d_gene: TRBD1
abundance: once
v_gene: TRBV11-2

CDR3nt: TGCGCCAGCAGTGGACAGGGCTATGGCTACACCTTC
CDR3aa: CASSGQGYGYTF
j_gene: TRBJ1-2
d_gene: TRBD1
abundance: .
v_gene: TRBV4-1

CDR3nt: TGTGCCAGCAGCCCGGACAGGGACGGCAATCAGCCCCAGCATTTT
CDR3aa: CASSPDRDGNQPQHF
j_gene: TRBJ1-5
d_gene: TRBD1
abundance: .
v_gene: TRBV6-5

CDR3nt: TGTGCCAGCAGTCCGGACAGGCCCCTGTATGGCTACACCTTC
CDR3aa: CASSPDRPLYGYTF
j_gene: TRBJ1-2
d_gene: TRBD1
abundance: once
v_gene: TRBV28